The 21 T cell receptor beta chains listed next were all sequenced from one sample in a study of T cells after posttransplantation cyclophosphamide. Here immunoSEQ multiplex PCR was the method, and the copy in TCRdb shows in-frame clones only, minus some. Singletons are absent from the sample, which has fewer than 12,000 clones. Busulfan-fludarabine conditioning, marrow transplant, and cyclophosphamide on days +3 and +4 were administered. Material: PBMCs, obtained after allogeneic stem cell transplant with posttransplant cyclophosphamide. These TCRs come from a female patient between 35 and 55 years old who received an allogeneic stem cell transplant from a related donor, was CMV-positive, and had no GVHD. Some of the T cells may derive from the graft donor.

This clone has ten or more counts. CDR3 region: CSVENRGLLQETQYF. Written as DNA, the CDR3 is TGCAGCGTTGAAAATCGAGGCCTACTACAAGAGACCCAGTACTTC. This sequence joins TRBV29-1 and TRBJ2-5; D remains unclear. CDR1 is SQVTM and CDR2 is ANQGSEA in the germline V gene. Trimming left V 2 bases short and J 2 bases short, with 15 bases between. This CDR3 contains 15 residues.

This clone was detected many times. The chain employs TRBV19 and TRBJ2-3, with TRBD2 identical over 9 bases. The CDR3 loop spans 14 amino acids. Germline lookup yields CDR1 LNHDA and CDR2 SQIVND (reference sequence). J was trimmed by 4 bases and V by 3 bases; bases with no gene match: 2. The CDR3 DNA sequence: TGTGCCAGTAGTATCGGCGGGAGGGCAGATACGCAGTATTTT. This gives the protein CASSIGGRADTQYF.

This clone showed up many times. The chain couples TRBV5-1 to TRBJ1-1, with D perhaps TRBD1 (6 bases). Germline values: CDR1 SGHRS, CDR2 YFSETQ. This CDR3 comprises 14 residues. The V and J ends lost 4 bases and 3 bases respectively, with 13 bases between them. The CDR3 DNA reads TGCGCCAGCAGCCTCAGGGGCAGGGACACTGAAGCTTTCTTT. This sequence encodes CASSLRGRDTEAFF.

This clone was counted many times. V and J are TRBV6-5 and TRBJ2-1, with TRBD2 as a possible D gene (6 bases). Trimming pared 8 bases from V and 0 bases from J, leaving 14 bases between. The CDR3 covers 15 residues. From germline, CDR1 is MNHEY and CDR2 SVGAGI. This chain's CDR3 is CASQDYSSSYNEQFF. For the CDR3, the DNA is TGTGCCAGCCAGGACTACTCCAGCTCCTACAATGAGCAGTTCTTC.

This clone was seen many times. The rearrangement uses TRBV19 and TRBJ2-7; TRBD2 aligns across 10 bases. V gave up 3 bases and J gave up 3 bases; unmatched junction bases: 8. Germline values: CDR1 LNHDA, CDR2 SQIVND (reference sequence). The CDR3 is 16 amino acids. CDR3 in DNA: TGTGCCAGTAGTATTCAGCTAGCGGGAGTCCACTACGAGCAGTACTTC. Amino acid sequence: CASSIQLAGVHYEQYF.

This clone was counted many times. V usage is TRBV25-1 and J usage is TRBJ2-7; 7 positions agree with TRBD1. The CDR3 is 14 residues long. V trimming: 1 base; J trimming: 2 bases; junction bases outside the gene matches: 2. Germline CDR1 MGHDK, CDR2 SYGVNS. CDR3 in amino acids: CASSEWDRPYEQYF. Written as DNA, the CDR3 is TGTGCCAGCAGTGAATGGGACAGACCCTACGAGCAGTACTTC.

This clone was found a few times. One end of the junction fails to match germline, which may point to a read error. The gene calls are TRBV5-1 and TRBJ1-4, with D perhaps matching TRBD1 (5 bases). This CDR3 has 16 residues. Germline CDR1 and CDR2: SGHRS and YFSETQ. DNA for the CDR3: TGTGCCAGCAGCTCGGGGGAGAGACGGGGAAATGAAAAACTGTTTTTT. It codes for CASSSGERRGNEKLFF. Full variable domain (missing parts from reference TRBV5-1 and TRBJ1-4): KAGVTQTPRYLIKTRGQQVTLSCSPISGHRSVSWYQQTPGQGLQFLFEYFSETQRNKGNFPGRFSGRQFSNSRSEMNVSTLELGDSALYLCASSSGERRGNEKLFFGSGTQLSVL.

In this sample, this clone turned up many times. The gene calls are TRBV7-3 and TRBJ2-1; TRBD1 is a possible D gene (5 bases). V lost 5 bases to trimming and J lost 7 bases, with 15 bases between them. Germline CDR1 and CDR2: SGHTA and FQGTGA. The CDR3 is 14 residues long. The CDR3 loop reads CASSGHPEENEQFF. The CDR3 DNA sequence: TGTGCCAGCAGCGGACACCCGGAAGAGAATGAGCAGTTCTTC.

This clone appeared many times. This chain uses TRBV5-8 with TRBJ2-3, with 10 bases fitting TRBD1. Germline loops: CDR1 SGHTS, CDR2 YDEGEE. With 5 bases clipped from V and 4 bases from J, the junction kept 1 base outside the gene matches. There are 13 residues in the CDR3. In nucleotides, the CDR3 is TGTGCCAGCAGGGACAGGGGGGCAGATACGCAGTATTTT. It codes for CASRDRGADTQYF.

This clone is medium-sized. The V gene is TRBV19, the J gene TRBJ2-1; D is possibly TRBD1 (8 bases). The CDR3 has 13 residues. Trimming removed 6 bases at V and 7 bases at J, with 13 bases between. Germline V gives CDR1 LNHDA, CDR2 SQIVND (reference sequence). The CDR3 reads CASSLQGGNEQFF. The DNA for the CDR3 is TGTGCCAGTAGCTTACAGGGGGGGAATGAGCAGTTCTTC.

This clone ranks as medium-sized. This rearrangement joins TRBV11-1 to TRBJ1-2; possibly TRBD1 for D (5 bases). The V end was cut by 5 bases, the J end by 4 bases, with 14 bases between. Germline V gene sequence: CDR1 SGHAT, CDR2 FQDESV (reference sequence). The CDR3 runs 14 residues. CDR3 amino acids: CASSESGGGYGYTF. DNA of the CDR3: TGTGCCAGCAGCGAAAGTGGGGGGGGCTATGGCTACACCTTC.

This clone appeared many times. This chain uses TRBV18 with TRBJ1-1; D not resolved. The CDR3 covers 13 residues. Trimming removed 4 bases from V and 1 base from J, with 7 bases in between. The germline gives CDR1 KGHSH, CDR2 LQKENI. The CDR3 DNA follows: TGTGCCAGCTCACAGGAGGGGAACACTGAAGCTTTCTTT. As protein: CASSQEGNTEAFF.

A few counts support this clone. The rearrangement joins TRBV23-1 to TRBJ2-1, with 12 nucleotides matching TRBD2. TRBV23-1 is an open reading frame whose function is uncertain. The V and J ends lost 0 bases and 6 bases, in that order; junction bases with no gene match: 12. The CDR3 length is 19 residues. The CDR3 here is CASSQSQLSTSGSFNEQFF. The CDR3 nucleotides read TGCGCCAGCAGTCAATCTCAGCTTTCGACTAGCGGGAGTTTCAATGAGCAGTTCTTC.

This clone was picked up a small number of times. The CDR3: CALRGGTGNPDTQYF. Written as DNA, the CDR3 is TGTGCCTTAAGGGGGGGGACAGGGAATCCAGATACGCAGTATTTT. V and J are TRBV30 and TRBJ2-3, with TRBD1 identical over 9 bases. Germline V gene data show CDR1 as GTSNPN and CDR2 as SVGIG (reference sequence). This CDR3 has 15 amino acids. V shed 7 bases and J 4 bases; nucleotides not matched to a gene: 12.

This clone was observed many times. V and J are TRBV7-9 and TRBJ1-4; the match to TRBD1 covers 7 bases. Germline values: CDR1 SEHNR, CDR2 FQNEAQ (reference sequence). With V trimmed by 5 bases and J by 10 bases, 16 bases remained unmatched. CDR3 length: 16 residues. The CDR3 protein is CASSRQGASFPGKLFF. CDR3 in DNA: TGTGCCAGCAGCCGACAGGGAGCCTCATTCCCGGGAAAACTGTTTTTT.

This clone was observed at least ten times. The chain recombines TRBV28 with TRBJ1-5; D unresolved. The germline V gene encodes CDR1 MDHEN and CDR2 SYDVKM. The CDR3 covers 16 residues. Trimming took off 4 bases at V and 2 bases at J, with 15 bases between the two ends. This CDR3 reads CASSSAPDVGNQPQHF. The CDR3, as DNA: TGTGCCAGCAGTTCAGCGCCAGACGTGGGCAATCAGCCCCAGCATTTT.

This clone was observed at least ten times. The J gene is TRBJ2-1, the V gene TRBV7-9, with 8 bases that match TRBD2. With V trimmed by 1 base and J by 3 bases, 5 bases remained unmatched. There are 16 residues in the CDR3. Germline-derived CDR1 and CDR2 are SEHNR and FQNEAQ (reference sequence). The CDR3 coding sequence is TGTGCCAGCAGCTTAGAAGCGGGAGAGGACTACAATGAGCAGTTCTTC. It translates to CASSLEAGEDYNEQFF.

In this sample, this clone turned up many times. The V and J genes are TRBV7-8 and TRBJ1-1; TRBD1 matches 7 bases. There are 13 residues in the CDR3. The V gene's germline CDR1 is SGHVS and CDR2 FQNEAQ. The trim removed 5 bases at V and 4 bases at J, leaving 4 bases unmatched. CDR3 DNA sequence: TGTGCCAGCAGCCCGCAGGGGGTCACTGAAGCTTTCTTT. Translation gives CASSPQGVTEAFF. Together with reference TRBV7-8 and TRBJ1-1, the CDR3 gives the full variable domain: GAGVSQSPRYKVAKRGQDVALRCDPISGHVSLFWYQQALGQGPEFLTYFQNEAQLDKSGLPSDRFFAERPEGSVSTLKIQRTQQEDSAVYLCASSPQGVTEAFFGQGTRLTVV.

This clone was seen many times. Other DNA sequences of this sample code for an identical CDR3. V is TRBV7-3 and J is TRBJ2-7; the match to TRBD2 covers 7 bases. The CDR3 covers 15 residues. Unmatched junction bases numbered 5, after V lost 1 base and J lost 2 bases. Germline CDR1 and CDR2: SGHTA and FQGTGA. Here the CDR3 reads CASSLSPAGPYEQYF. The CDR3 nucleotides are TGTGCCAGCAGCTTAAGTCCAGCGGGGCCCTACGAGCAGTACTTC.

This clone was counted between two and nine times. The J gene is TRBJ2-5, the V gene TRBV6-6; TRBD1 might be the D (8 bases). With the DNA end fitting TRBJ2-7 better, the J assignment may be wrong. Germline lookup yields CDR1 MNHNY and CDR2 SVGAGI (reference sequence). This CDR3 is built from 14 residues. The CDR3 DNA is TGTGCCAGCAACGGGAGGACAGGGACCTACGAGCAGTACTTC. As protein: CASNGRTGTYEQYF.

This clone was counted many times. The chain joins TRBV7-2 to TRBJ1-5; TRBD1 matches 8 bases. The V gene's germline CDR1 is SGHTA and CDR2 FQGNSA. V gave up 3 bases and J gave up 7 bases; unmatched junction bases: 2. The CDR3 spans 13 residues. CDR3 sequence reads: CASSLTGEQPQHF. The CDR3 DNA reads TGTGCCAGCAGCTTGACAGGGGAACAGCCCCAGCATTTT.